This T cell receptor beta chain is from a study of patients and donors after allogeneic stem cell transplantation. One entry per CDR3 protein results from TCRdb running MiXCR on the RT-PCR reads. The sample has fewer than 500,000 distinct CDR3 sequences; approximately 16% are singletons. This clonotype was found many times. Trimming shortened V by 6 bases and J by 7 bases, and 19 bases separated the two germline ends. CDR1 is SEHNR, CDR2 FQNEAQ, per germline (reference sequence). The CDR3 sequence is 15 residues long. Source material: blood, either unsorted or a sorted T cell fraction (not recorded which). This chain joins TRBV7-9 and TRBJ2-1; D assignment may be TRBD1 or TRBD2 (6 bases each). This sequence was found in a human donor who was either an allogeneic HSCT recipient or a stem cell or donor lymphocyte infusion donor (not recorded which). It is not recorded whose cells these are; they may come from a transplant donor. The CDR3, as DNA: TGTGCCAGCAGACAACCGGGGGCCCGGGGGAATGAGCAGTTCTTC. This codes for CASRQPGARGNEQFF.